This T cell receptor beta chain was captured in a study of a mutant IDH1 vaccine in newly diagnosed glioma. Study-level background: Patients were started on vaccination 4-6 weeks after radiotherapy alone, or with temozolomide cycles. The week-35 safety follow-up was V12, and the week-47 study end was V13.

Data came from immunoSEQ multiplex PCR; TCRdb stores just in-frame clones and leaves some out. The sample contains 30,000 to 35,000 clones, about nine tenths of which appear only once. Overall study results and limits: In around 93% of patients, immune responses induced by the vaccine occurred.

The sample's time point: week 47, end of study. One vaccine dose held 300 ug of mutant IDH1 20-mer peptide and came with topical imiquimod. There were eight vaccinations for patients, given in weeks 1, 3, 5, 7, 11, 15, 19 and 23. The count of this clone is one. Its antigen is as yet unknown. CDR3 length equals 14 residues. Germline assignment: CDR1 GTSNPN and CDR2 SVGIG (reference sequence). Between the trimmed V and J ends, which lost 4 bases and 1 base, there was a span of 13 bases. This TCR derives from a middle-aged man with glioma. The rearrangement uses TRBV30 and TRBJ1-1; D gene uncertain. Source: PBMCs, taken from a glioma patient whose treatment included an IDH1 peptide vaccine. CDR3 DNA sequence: TGTGCCTGGACCCTAAGGGCAGAGAACACTGAAGCTTTCTTT. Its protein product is CAWTLRAENTEAFF.